Below, one T cell receptor (beta chain) is given with its context. As originally analysed: The authors estimated nucleated cell counts from reference gene primer amplification. TCRdb's table, derived via immunoSEQ multiplex PCR, lists solely in-frame clones and lacks some. For V, J and clone size, that table is used; D and trimming come from the DNA. The table has tens of thousands of clones, roughly 88% seen once. The data stem from a study of blood T cell repertoires in COVID-19. Whole-study context: Both acute and convalescent COVID-19 samples were obtained from the United States, Italy and Spain. The cDNA or gDNA used as material had been derived from T cells, B-cell-depleted T cells, or PBMCs.

Seattle patient enrollment occurred during active infection, with longitudinal follow-up thereafter. This TCR was recovered from a woman of 80 years or more with COVID-19, enrolled during active disease. The sample was peripheral blood.

CDR3 bases: TGTGCCAGCAGCCCCGGGACTAGCGGAGCGTACCAAGAGACCCAGTACTTC. Amino acids: CASSPGTSGAYQETQYF. The chain recombines TRBV4-2 with TRBJ2-5; the match to TRBD2 covers 11 bases. Germline values: CDR1 LGHNA, CDR2 YNFKEQ. CDR3 length: 17 amino acids. Trimming took 4 bases from V and 0 from J; bases not matched to a gene: 7.